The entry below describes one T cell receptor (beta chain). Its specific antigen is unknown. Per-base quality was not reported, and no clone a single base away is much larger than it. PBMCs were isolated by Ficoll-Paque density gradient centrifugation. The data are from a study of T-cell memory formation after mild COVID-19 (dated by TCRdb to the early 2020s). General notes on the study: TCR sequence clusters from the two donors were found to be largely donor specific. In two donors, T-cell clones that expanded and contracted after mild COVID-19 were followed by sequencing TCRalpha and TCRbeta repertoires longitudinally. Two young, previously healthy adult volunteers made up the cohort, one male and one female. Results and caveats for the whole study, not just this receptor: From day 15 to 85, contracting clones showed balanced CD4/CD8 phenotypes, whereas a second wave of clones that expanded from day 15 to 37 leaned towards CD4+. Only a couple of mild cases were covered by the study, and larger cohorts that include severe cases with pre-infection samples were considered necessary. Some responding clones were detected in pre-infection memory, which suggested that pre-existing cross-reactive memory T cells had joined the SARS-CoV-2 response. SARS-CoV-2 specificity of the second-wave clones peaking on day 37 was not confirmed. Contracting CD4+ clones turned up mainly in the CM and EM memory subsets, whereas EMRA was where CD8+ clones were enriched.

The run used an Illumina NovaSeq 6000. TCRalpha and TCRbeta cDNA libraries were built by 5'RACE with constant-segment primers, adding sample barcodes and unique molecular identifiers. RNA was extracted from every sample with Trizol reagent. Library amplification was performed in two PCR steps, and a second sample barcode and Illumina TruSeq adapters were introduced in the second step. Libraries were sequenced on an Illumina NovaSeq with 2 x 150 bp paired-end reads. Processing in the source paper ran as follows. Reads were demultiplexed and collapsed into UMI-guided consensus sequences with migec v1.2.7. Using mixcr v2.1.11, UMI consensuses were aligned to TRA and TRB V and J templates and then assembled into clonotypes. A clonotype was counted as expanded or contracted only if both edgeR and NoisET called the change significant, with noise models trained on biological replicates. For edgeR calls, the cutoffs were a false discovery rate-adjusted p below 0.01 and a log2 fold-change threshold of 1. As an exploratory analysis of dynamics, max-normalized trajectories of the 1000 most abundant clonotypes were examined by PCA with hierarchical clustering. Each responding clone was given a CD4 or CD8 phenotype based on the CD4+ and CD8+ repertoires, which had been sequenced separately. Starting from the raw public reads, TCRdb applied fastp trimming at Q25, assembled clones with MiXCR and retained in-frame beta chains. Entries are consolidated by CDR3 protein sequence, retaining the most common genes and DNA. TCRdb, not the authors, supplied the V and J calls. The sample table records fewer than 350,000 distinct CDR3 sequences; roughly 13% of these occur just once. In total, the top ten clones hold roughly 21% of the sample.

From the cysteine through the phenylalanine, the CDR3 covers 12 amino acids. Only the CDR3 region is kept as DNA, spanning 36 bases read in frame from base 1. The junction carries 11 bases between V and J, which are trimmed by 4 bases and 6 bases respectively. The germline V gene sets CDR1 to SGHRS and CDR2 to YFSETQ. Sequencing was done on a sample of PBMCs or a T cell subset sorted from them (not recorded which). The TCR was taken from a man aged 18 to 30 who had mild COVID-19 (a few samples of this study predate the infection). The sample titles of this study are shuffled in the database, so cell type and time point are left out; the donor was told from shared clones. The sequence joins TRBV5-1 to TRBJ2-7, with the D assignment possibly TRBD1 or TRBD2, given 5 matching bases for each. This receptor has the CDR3 CASSDGAAEQYF. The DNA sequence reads TGCGCCAGCAGCGACGGGGCAGCCGAGCAGTACTTC.